Presented here are 31 T cell receptor beta chains from one specimen sequenced in a study of cytomegalovirus exposure and HLA in healthy donors. Vbeta (60) and Jbeta (13) primers were used in the PCR. This table comes from immunoSEQ multiplex PCR, and its TCRdb copy is limited to in-frame clones, with some not included. The profile covers some 190,000 clones, with roughly 75% appearing a single time and approximately 5% taken by the ten largest. The sequenced sample was PBMCs. All receptors come from a man between 25 and 39 years old in good health and CMV-seropositive.

The V gene is TRBV15, the J gene TRBJ2-3; D possibly corresponds to TRBD2 (6 bases). V shed 3 bases and J shed 7 bases, with 8 bases lying between them. In germline, CDR1 is LNHNV, CDR2 YYDKDF (reference sequence). The length of the CDR3 is 12 residues. The CDR3 region has the DNA TGTGCCACCAGCAGCGGAGGGAATACGCAGTATTTT. Encoded protein: CATSSGGNTQYF. Complete variable domain (other parts from reference TRBV15 and TRBJ2-3): DAMVIQNPRYQVTQFGKPVTLSCSQTLNHNVMYWYQQKSSQAPKLLFHYYDKDFNNEADTPDNFQSRRPNTSFCFLDIRSPGLGDTAMYLCATSSGGNTQYFGPGTRLTVL.

The chain carries TRBV6-5 and TRBJ1-2; D possibly corresponds to TRBD1 (6 bases). The CDR3 covers 14 residues. The V and J ends lost 6 bases and 8 bases respectively, with 19 bases between them. CDR1 and CDR2 (germline): MNHEY, SVGAGI. Here the CDR3 DNA reads TGTGCCAGCAGGGTCAGGGGACCGAGTAGGGGCTACACCTTC. Translation gives CASRVRGPSRGYTF.

This clone was observed a handful of times. CDR3 coding DNA: TGTGCCAGTAGTATGGTCCCGGCAGGGGAGCAGCCCCAGCATTTT. It specifies CASSMVPAGEQPQHF. This rearrangement joins TRBV19 to TRBJ1-5; possibly TRBD1 for D (6 bases). CDR3 length: 15 residues. Germline CDR1 and CDR2: LNHDA and SQIVND (reference sequence). The V and J ends lost 3 bases and 7 bases respectively, with 16 bases between them.

The rearrangement links TRBV25-1 to TRBJ2-3, with TRBD1 as a possible D gene (5 bases). Per the germline V gene, CDR1 is MGHDK and CDR2 is SYGVNS. V gave up 6 bases and J gave up 0 bases, with 13 bases separating them. The CDR3 runs 15 residues. DNA for the CDR3: TGTGCCAGCAGATCGGACACCCCAAGCACAGATACGCAGTATTTT. Amino acids: CASRSDTPSTDTQYF. The full variable domain, completed using reference TRBV25-1 and TRBJ2-3, is EADIYQTPRYLVIGTGKKITLECSQTMGHDKMYWYQQDPGMELHLIHYSYGVNSTEKGDLSSESTVSRIRTEHFPLTLESARPSHTSQYLCASRSDTPSTDTQYFGPGTRLTVL.

The sample holds many counts of this clone. CDR3 bases: TGTGCCAGCAGCGGACAGGGATACTACGAGCAGTACTTC. Amino acid sequence: CASSGQGYYEQYF. The rearrangement joins TRBV2 to TRBJ2-7; 8 nucleotides match TRBD1. This CDR3 has 13 residues. Germline V gene data show CDR1 as SNHLY and CDR2 as FYNNEI. V shed 6 bases, J shed 3 bases, and the junction held 4 bases outside the gene matches.

V gene TRBV5-4 combines with J gene TRBJ2-2, with TRBD2 matching 11 bases. Per germline, CDR1 SGHNT and CDR2 YYREEE (reference sequence). V shed 3 bases and J 6 bases; nucleotides not matched to a gene: 7. The CDR3 runs 16 residues. The chain's CDR3 is CASSSLTSGIPGELFF. In DNA, the CDR3 is TGTGCCAGCAGCTCCCTGACTAGCGGGATCCCCGGGGAGCTGTTTTTT. Drawing the rest from reference TRBV5-4 and TRBJ2-2, the complete variable domain is ETGVTQSPTHLIKTRGQQVTLRCSSQSGHNTVSWYQQALGQGPQFIFQYYREEENGRGNFPPRFSGLQFPNYSSELNVNALELDDSALYLCASSSLTSGIPGELFFGEGSRLTVL.

This clone has just a few counts. CDR3 region: CASSLEGPGEAFF. The CDR3 DNA follows: TGTGCCAGCAGCTTAGAGGGGCCCGGGGAGGCGTTCTTT. This chain joins TRBV7-8 and TRBJ1-1, with D possibly TRBD1 on 5 matching bases. V lost 1 base, J lost 14 bases, and 17 bases lay in between. The length of the CDR3 is 13 residues. Germline loops: CDR1 SGHVS, CDR2 FQNEAQ.

CDR3 sequence: CASSLGQGKTEQYF. In nucleotides, the CDR3 is TGTGCCAGCAGCTTGGGGCAGGGTAAGACCGAGCAGTACTTC. The chain uses TRBV7-6 and TRBJ2-7, with D possibly TRBD1 on 5 matching bases. The CDR3 is 14 residues long. V was shortened by 3 bases and J by 6 bases, with 15 bases between the two germline ends. Germline lookup yields CDR1 SGHVS and CDR2 FNYEAQ.

V and J are TRBV7-8 and TRBJ1-3; TRBD1 aligns across 7 bases. Germline CDR1 reads SGHVS; CDR2 reads FQNEAQ. The CDR3 length is 16 residues. The V and J ends lost 5 bases and 0 bases, in that order; junction bases with no gene match: 7. CDR3 sequence (DNA): TGTGCCAGCAGCGCAAGGACAGGTCACTCTGGAAACACCATATATTTT. Translating gives CASSARTGHSGNTIYF.

This chain joins TRBV10-1 and TRBJ1-6; no clear D gene. Germline-derived CDR1 and CDR2 are WNHNN and SYGVQD (reference sequence). Trimming left V 4 bases short and J 10 bases short, with 14 bases between. The CDR3 covers 14 residues. The CDR3 region is CASSVTLSYSPLHF. Here the CDR3 DNA reads TGCGCCAGCAGTGTTACCCTAAGCTACTCACCCCTCCACTTT.

The V and J genes are TRBV10-3 and TRBJ2-5; 13 bases agree with TRBD2. Germline V gene lookup returns CDR1 ENHRY and CDR2 SYGVKD. The V gene end was trimmed by 6 bases and the J gene end by 5 bases; junction bases not matched to a gene: 3. The CDR3 covers 14 residues. The DNA for the CDR3 is TGTGCCATCAGCGGACTAGCGGGAGTTGAGACCCAGTACTTC. This encodes CAISGLAGVETQYF.

This clone was seen a handful of times. The chain joins TRBV11-3 to TRBJ2-3; no clear D. The CDR3 totals 13 residues. Between the trimmed V and J ends, which lost 5 bases and 4 bases, there was a span of 10 bases. Germline V gene data show CDR1 as SGHNT and CDR2 as YENEEA. The CDR3 sequence is CASSDRQADTQYF. The CDR3 DNA reads as TGTGCCAGCAGCGACCGGCAGGCAGATACGCAGTATTTT.

The V call is TRBV30, the J call TRBJ2-3; 8 positions agree with TRBD2. J gave up 8 bases and V 2 bases, and 18 bases lay outside the gene matches. From germline, CDR1 is GTSNPN and CDR2 SVGIG (reference sequence). The CDR3 runs 17 residues. As DNA, the CDR3 is TGTGCCTGGAGTTCAGGGCGGGAGGTCTCGGGGGGCGGTACGCAGTATTTT. It yields the protein CAWSSGREVSGGGTQYF.

The rearrangement uses TRBV18 and TRBJ2-7, with D tentatively TRBD2 (5 bases). Germline loops: CDR1 KGHSH, CDR2 LQKENI. With 0 bases removed from V and 3 bases from J, the gap between germline ends came to 12 bases. The CDR3 runs 15 residues. The CDR3 protein is CASSPPSSGRYEQYF. CDR3 sequence (DNA): TGTGCCAGCTCACCACCGTCCAGCGGACGCTACGAGCAGTACTTC.

The chain carries TRBV7-2 and TRBJ2-3; TRBD1 aligns across 9 bases. The CDR3 totals 15 residues. Germline assignment: CDR1 SGHTA and CDR2 FQGNSA. Unmatched junction bases numbered 4, after V lost 5 bases and J lost 1 base. CDR3 protein: CASSTRDRGTDTQYF. The CDR3 DNA follows: TGTGCCAGCAGCACCCGGGACAGGGGCACAGATACGCAGTATTTT.

V usage is TRBV5-1 and J usage is TRBJ1-5, with TRBD1 as a possible D gene (6 bases). The length of the CDR3 is 15 residues. Germline V gene data show CDR1 as SGHRS and CDR2 as YFSETQ. Trimming removed 0 bases from V and 7 bases from J, with 14 bases in between. CDR3: CASSLEGGALQPQHF. CDR3 bases: TGCGCCAGCAGCTTGGAGGGGGGGGCCTTGCAGCCCCAGCATTTT.

The V and J genes are TRBV6-1 and TRBJ2-1; the D gene is possibly TRBD1 (6 bases). The length of the CDR3 is 15 residues. V shed 6 bases and J shed 10 bases, with 22 bases lying between them. The germline CDR1 and CDR2 sequences are MNHNS and SASEGT. The CDR3 spells CASSKHREYGSEQFF. The CDR3 coding sequence is TGTGCCAGCAGCAAACACAGGGAATATGGGTCGGAGCAGTTCTTC.

The rearrangement uses TRBV18 and TRBJ1-4, with D possibly matching TRBD1 (5 bases). CDR1 KGHSH and CDR2 LQKENI come from the germline V gene. This CDR3 contains 15 residues. V gave up 6 bases and J gave up 6 bases, with 17 bases separating them. CDR3 sequence: CASSPQEPGHEKLFF. CDR3 coding DNA: TGTGCCAGCTCCCCCCAGGAACCAGGGCATGAAAAACTGTTTTTT.

The chain couples TRBV20-1 to TRBJ1-1; D gene unclear. Trimming took 2 bases from V and 5 from J, leaving 6 bases between them. Germline CDR1 reads DFQATT; CDR2 reads SNEGSKA (reference sequence). CDR3 length equals 11 residues. DNA for the CDR3: TGCAGTGCTAGAACCGGGACTGAAGCTTTCTTT. Amino acids: CSARTGTEAFF.

The chain couples TRBV9 to TRBJ2-1; D is unclear. V was cut by 2 bases and J by 0 bases, with 9 bases left in between. This CDR3 contains 15 residues. Germline V gene data show CDR1 as SGDLS and CDR2 as YYNGEE. CDR3 sequence: CASSVRVVSYNEQFF. CDR3 sequence (DNA): TGTGCCAGCAGCGTGCGAGTAGTCTCCTACAATGAGCAGTTCTTC.

The chain combines TRBV18 with TRBJ2-1; the match to TRBD1 covers 9 bases. CDR1 is KGHSH, CDR2 LQKENI, per germline. J was trimmed by 2 bases and V by 3 bases; bases with no gene match: 2. The CDR3 loop spans 15 amino acids. CDR3 nucleotides: TGTGCCAGCTCACCGGGACAGGGAACCTACAATGAGCAGTTCTTC. Translated, it gives CASSPGQGTYNEQFF.

On this clone itself: Sequence at one end of the junction differs from germline and may be a read error. The V gene is TRBV7-7, the J gene TRBJ2-1; 7 bases fit TRBD2. The germline CDR1 and CDR2 sequences are SSHAT and FNYEAQ (reference sequence). The CDR3 covers 15 residues. The CDR3 is CASSPQGGRANEQFF. The CDR3 DNA reads as TGTGCTAGCAGTCCTCAGGGAGGGAGGGCCAATGAGCAGTTCTTC.

The chain recombines TRBV27 with TRBJ2-7; 9 bases line up with TRBD1. The CDR3 has 14 amino acids. The germline V gene has CDR1 MNHEY and CDR2 SMNVEV (reference sequence). The V gene end was trimmed by 2 bases and the J gene end by 3 bases; junction bases not matched to a gene: 2. CDR3 DNA sequence: TGTGCCAGCAGTTTAGACAGGGGGTACTACGAGCAGTACTTC. It codes for CASSLDRGYYEQYF.

The J gene is TRBJ2-3, the V gene TRBV10-3; 9 bases align to TRBD1. This CDR3 has 14 residues. Germline CDR1 is ENHRY and CDR2 is SYGVKD. V trimming: 7 bases; J trimming: 5 bases; junction bases outside the gene matches: 7. CDR3 bases: TGTGCCATCACCCAGGGGACAGGGCAAGATACGCAGTATTTT. It encodes CAITQGTGQDTQYF.

The gene calls are TRBV13 and TRBJ2-3, with D possibly being TRBD2 (6 bases). V gave up 5 bases and J gave up 4 bases, with 13 bases separating them. Germline CDR1 reads PRHDT; CDR2 reads FYEKMQ (reference sequence). This CDR3 spans 14 amino acids. This CDR3 reads CASSLDGGSDTQYF. CDR3 DNA sequence: TGTGCCAGCAGCCTCGACGGAGGGTCAGATACGCAGTATTTT.

The rearrangement joins TRBV6-5 to TRBJ1-1; D gene unclear. The germline CDR1 and CDR2 sequences are MNHEY and SVGAGI. The V and J ends lost 2 bases and 9 bases respectively, with 7 bases between them. CDR3 size: 11 residues. CDR3 nucleotide sequence: TGTGCCAGCAGTTACGCTAAACAAGCTTTCTTT. This encodes CASSYAKQAFF.

V gene TRBV4-2 combines with J gene TRBJ1-1; the D gene is possibly TRBD1 (5 bases). The CDR3 is 16 amino acids. Trimming pared 6 bases from V and 1 base from J, leaving 18 bases between. The germline CDR1 and CDR2 sequences are LGHNA and YNFKEQ. CDR3: CASSRVWGVSNTEAFF. CDR3 DNA sequence: TGTGCCAGCAGTCGAGTCTGGGGCGTCTCGAACACTGAAGCTTTCTTT.

The chain joins TRBV7-8 to TRBJ2-1; TRBD2 aligns across 11 bases. CDR1 SGHVS and CDR2 FQNEAQ come from the germline V gene. This CDR3 comprises 15 residues. The V segment lost 4 bases and the J segment 4 bases; nucleotides outside the gene matches: 3. In DNA form, the CDR3 reads TGTGCCAGCAGCTCTAGCGGGGGGCGGTACAATGAGCAGTTCTTC. This sequence encodes CASSSSGGRYNEQFF.

The chain carries TRBV7-9 and TRBJ2-5; D remains ambiguous. This CDR3 contains 11 residues. V was pared by 7 bases and J by 2 bases, with 5 bases between. Germline V gives CDR1 SEHNR, CDR2 FQNEAQ (reference sequence). The CDR3 loop is CASTRQETQYF. Here the CDR3 DNA reads TGTGCCAGCACTCGGCAAGAGACCCAGTACTTC.

This clone has only one observation. V usage is TRBV7-6 and J usage is TRBJ2-3; 12 positions match TRBD2. CDR1 and CDR2 from the germline V gene are SGHVS and FNYEAQ. This CDR3 region has 15 residues. Germline trimming cut 7 bases from V and 4 bases from J; bases unmatched to any gene: 6. CDR3 nucleotides: TGTGCCAGCATTCGACTAGCGGGAGTTCCAGATACGCAGTATTTT. Protein sequence: CASIRLAGVPDTQYF.

Of note for this clone: Additional DNA sequences in this sample encode the identical CDR3. This chain links TRBV2 with TRBJ1-5; tentative D call: TRBD1 (5 bases). V was clipped by 3 bases and J by 2 bases, with 8 bases between them. The germline V gene has CDR1 SNHLY and CDR2 FYNNEI. The CDR3 spans 14 residues. The CDR3 loop reads CASSDRVGNQPQHF. DNA of the CDR3: TGTGCCAGCAGTGACAGGGTCGGCAATCAGCCCCAGCATTTT.